This T cell receptor (beta chain) is from a study of T cell responses to AZD1222 COVID-19 vaccine. Libraries were prepared by immunoSEQ multiplex PCR; TCRdb keeps only in-frame clonotypes and omits some of them. The sample lists roughly 140,000 clones, around 89% occurring once. V lost 0 bases, J lost 4 bases, and 4 bases lay in between. The CDR3 sequence is 14 residues long. Germline CDR1 LNHNV, CDR2 YYDKDF (reference sequence). A single count supports this clone. This sequence was found in an adult who received the AZD1222 COVID-19 vaccine. This sample comprised peripheral blood, obtained 28 days after the second AZD1222 dose. The genes are TRBV15 and TRBJ1-6; D not resolved. The CDR3 loop reads CATSRDTYNSPLHF. CDR3 nucleotides: TGTGCCACCAGCAGAGATACGTATAATTCACCCCTCCACTTT.